Listed below are T cell receptor beta chains from one sample, sequenced in a study of CD4 T cells in relation to SARS-CoV-2 and coronaviruses. The data were produced by immunoSEQ multiplex PCR, yet TCRdb's version contains in-frame clones alone and is incomplete. The table includes more than 20,000 clones, 66% detected once. These receptors have no known antigen. The sequencing input was CD4+ T cells from PBMCs, cultured in vitro. Every receptor here comes from a human donor in good health. CDR3s include the opening cysteine and the closing phenylalanine or tryptophan. A D gene is named only where the DNA matches it firmly. Clone size is given for some rows only: seen once, a few or many times, or a class if the clone is expanded.

V: TRBV7-3; size: .; length: 13; J: TRBJ2-7; D: .; DNA: TGTGCCAGCAGCCTTTCCCGGGGAGACGAGCAGTACTTC; CDR3: CASSLSRGDEQYF
V: TRBV7-2; size: .; length: 11; J: TRBJ2-5; D: TRBD1; DNA: TGTGCCAGCAGGACAGGGGAGACCCAGTACTTC; CDR3: CASRTGETQYF
V: TRBV30; size: few; length: 13; J: TRBJ2-5; D: .; DNA: TGTGCCTGGACCCAGGGGGGACAAGAGACCCAGTACTTC; CDR3: CAWTQGGQETQYF
V: TRBV7-2; size: .; length: 15; J: TRBJ2-5; D: .; DNA: TGTGCCAGCAGCTTAGGTGCGGCCTACCAAGAGACCCAGTACTTC; CDR3: CASSLGAAYQETQYF
V: TRBV6-2/TRBV6-3; size: .; length: 15; J: TRBJ2-7; D: TRBD1; DNA: TGTGCCAGCAGCCAACCGGGACAGGGGGCCTACGAGCAGTACTTC; CDR3: CASSQPGQGAYEQYF
V: TRBV6-2/TRBV6-3; size: .; length: 15; J: TRBJ2-1; D: .; DNA: TGTGCCAGCAGTCACCCCTCGACACTTTACAATGAGCAGTTCTTC; CDR3: CASSHPSTLYNEQFF
V: TRBV13; size: once; length: 12; J: TRBJ1-6; D: .; DNA: TGTGCCAGCAGCCTCGGACCGTCACCCCTCCACTTT; CDR3: CASSLGPSPLHF
V: TRBV18; size: .; length: 12; J: TRBJ2-2; D: .; DNA: TGTGCCAGCTCACCGACCACCGGGGAGCTGTTTTTT; CDR3: CASSPTTGELFF
V: TRBV6-1; size: .; length: 13; J: TRBJ1-5; D: .; DNA: TGTGCCAGCAGTGAACAAGGCGGTCAGCCCCAGCATTTT; CDR3: CASSEQGGQPQHF
V: TRBV5-4; size: .; length: 15; J: TRBJ2-5; D: TRBD2; DNA: TGTGCCAGCAGCTTGGTTGGGGACTATTGGGAGACCCAGTACTTC; CDR3: CASSLVGDYWETQYF
V: TRBV11-3; size: .; length: 16; J: TRBJ2-3; D: TRBD2; DNA: TGTGCCAGCAGCGAGGGACTAGCGGGGGCCGTGGATACGCAGTATTTT; CDR3: CASSEGLAGAVDTQYF
V: TRBV6-2/TRBV6-3; size: few; length: 17; J: TRBJ1-2; D: TRBD1; DNA: TGTGCCAGCAGTTCCCCCCAGGGACAGGCGGCGTACTATGGCTACACCTTC; CDR3: CASSSPQGQAAYYGYTF
V: TRBV5-1; size: .; length: 14; J: TRBJ1-1; D: TRBD1; DNA: TGCGCCAGCACCCCGGACAGGGGGAACACTGAAGCTTTCTTT; CDR3: CASTPDRGNTEAFF
V: TRBV9; size: .; length: 14; J: TRBJ1-2; D: .; DNA: TGTGCCAGCAGCGTAGGAGGTGCCCTTAATGGCTACACCTTC; CDR3: CASSVGGALNGYTF
V: TRBV27; size: .; length: 17; J: TRBJ2-2; D: .; DNA: TGTGCCAGCAGTCCCCTCCGGGGGGCTGGTGACACCGGGGAGCTGTTTTTT; CDR3: CASSPLRGAGDTGELFF
V: TRBV5-1; size: .; length: 17; J: TRBJ2-3; D: TRBD2; DNA: TGCGCCAGCAGCTTGGAGGCTAGCGGGGGGGAAACAGATACGCAGTATTTT; CDR3: CASSLEASGGETDTQYF
V: TRBV2; size: .; length: 15; J: TRBJ1-5; D: TRBD1; DNA: TGTGCCAGCAGTTGGGGGACAGAACGCAATCAGCCCCAGCATTTT; CDR3: CASSWGTERNQPQHF
V: TRBV10-3; size: .; length: 15; J: TRBJ2-4; D: .; DNA: TGTGCCATCCAGCCAAGTGGGGTAGCCAAAAACATTCAGTACTTC; CDR3: CAIQPSGVAKNIQYF
V: TRBV28; size: few; length: 12; J: TRBJ1-6; D: .; DNA: TGTGCCTTTGGGCAGGGGAGTTCACCCCTCCACTTT; CDR3: CAFGQGSSPLHF
V: TRBV7-2; size: .; length: 14; J: TRBJ2-1; D: .; DNA: TGTGCCAGCAGCTTTGAGGGGCAGTTTAGAGAGCAGTTCTTC; CDR3: CASSFEGQFREQFF
V: TRBV9; size: .; length: 15; J: TRBJ2-2; D: .; DNA: TGTGCCAGCAGCTTCTCCCCTGGGAACACCGGGGAGCTGTTTTTT; CDR3: CASSFSPGNTGELFF
V: TRBV10-1; size: few; length: 13; J: TRBJ2-2; D: .; DNA: TGCGCCAGCAGGGAAAATTCGGCCGGGGAGCTGTTTTTT; CDR3: CASRENSAGELFF
V: TRBV10-3; size: .; length: 18; J: TRBJ2-7; D: .; DNA: TGTGCCACCTATCCGGGACCGGGACCCCTAAAGGGGGGTTACGAGCAGTACTTC; CDR3: CATYPGPGPLKGGYEQYF
V: TRBV19; size: .; length: 13; J: TRBJ2-7; D: .; DNA: TGTGCCAGTAGTCTCAGCAGGGGTTACGAGCAGTACTTC; CDR3: CASSLSRGYEQYF
V: TRBV30; size: once; length: 12; J: TRBJ2-5; D: .; DNA: TGTGCCTGGAGAGGGAGTGGAGAGACCCAGTACTTC; CDR3: CAWRGSGETQYF
V: TRBV7-2; size: .; length: 13; J: TRBJ1-1; D: .; DNA: TGTGCCAGCAGCTTAGGGGGAGGCCCTGAAGCTTTCTTT; CDR3: CASSLGGGPEAFF